This T cell receptor (beta chain) emerged from a study of cytomegalovirus exposure and HLA in healthy donors. The V gene lost 5 bases and the J gene lost 6 bases, with 16 bases spanning the gap. CDR1 and CDR2 from the germline V gene are SNHLY and FYNNEI. CDR3 length equals 15 residues. TCRdb's copy holds only in-frame clones and misses some; the assay was immunoSEQ multiplex PCR. The sample records about 180,000 clones, about 85% being singletons. This rearrangement joins TRBV2 to TRBJ1-4, with D maybe TRBD1 (5 bases). This clonotype was obtained from a man aged 18 to 35 in good health and CMV-seropositive. The source material was PBMCs. As DNA, the CDR3 is TGTGCCAGCAGTTCACTTTCAGGGTACGATGAAAAACTGTTTTTT. As protein: CASSSLSGYDEKLFF.